A single T cell receptor (beta chain) is shown here with its context. The data originate from a study of PD-1 blockade in classical Hodgkin lymphoma. Clones were sequenced by immunoSEQ multiplex PCR, and TCRdb holds only the in-frame ones, with some missing. The data show 100,000 to 120,000 clones, about nine tenths seen once. Brentuximab vedotin exposure varied among the patients, all of whom had relapsed after autologous stem cell transplantation. Losses at the gene ends were 6 bases for V and 4 bases for J; bases not matched to a gene: 7. Germline V gene data show CDR1 as SNHLY and CDR2 as FYNNEI. The CDR3 has 15 amino acids.

The clonotype comes from a human donor with classical Hodgkin lymphoma. The chain carries TRBV2 and TRBJ2-3, with TRBD2 matching 10 bases. Sample: peripheral blood mononuclear cells (PBMCs), taken before the second cycle of nivolumab. The CDR3 here is CASSVLAGRADTQYF. In DNA, the CDR3 is TGTGCCAGCAGCGTACTAGCGGGACGCGCAGATACGCAGTATTTT.